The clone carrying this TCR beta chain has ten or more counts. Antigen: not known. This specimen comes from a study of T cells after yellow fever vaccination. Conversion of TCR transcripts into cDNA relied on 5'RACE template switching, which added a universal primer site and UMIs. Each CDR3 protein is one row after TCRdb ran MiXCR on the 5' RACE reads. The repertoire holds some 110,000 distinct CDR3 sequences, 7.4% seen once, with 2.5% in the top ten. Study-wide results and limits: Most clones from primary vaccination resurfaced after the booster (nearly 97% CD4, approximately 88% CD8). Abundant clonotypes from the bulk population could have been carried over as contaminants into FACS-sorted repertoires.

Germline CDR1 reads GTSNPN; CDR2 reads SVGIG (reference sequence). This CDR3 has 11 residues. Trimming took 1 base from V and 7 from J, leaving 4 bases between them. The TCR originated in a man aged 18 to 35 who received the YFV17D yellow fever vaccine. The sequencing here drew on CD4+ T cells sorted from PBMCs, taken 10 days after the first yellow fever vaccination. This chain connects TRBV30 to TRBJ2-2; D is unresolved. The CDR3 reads CAWSGYGELFF. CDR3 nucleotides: TGTGCCTGGAGTGGGTACGGGGAGCTGTTTTTT.